This T cell receptor beta chain was identified during a study of Ad26.COV2.S vaccination and SARS-CoV-2 variants. Study information: Ad26.COV2.S, an intramuscular injection, was given once or twice 56 days apart.

Treatment specified: about 20 received Ad26.COV2.S at low or high dose, single or two shots; 5 received placebo; per-sample allocation not given. The investigators took samples on day 63 after the first vaccine or placebo injection. This CDR3 comprises 17 residues. Trimming left V 4 bases short and J 0 bases short, with 16 bases between. The germline CDR1 and CDR2 sequences are SNHLY and FYNNEI. A remark on this clone: Its antigen is as yet unknown.

Overall study findings and caveats: Total responses of T cells may have been underestimated by the analyses of TCR breadth and depth. Breadth of non-spike TCRs did not differ between vaccinees and placebo recipients. Substantial breadth was reported for post-vaccination spike-specific CD8+ and CD4+ T cells.

The repertoire was sequenced with immunoSEQ multiplex PCR; TCRdb's copy has only in-frame clones and lacks some. This table holds about 390,000 clones, 75% to 90% found once. The sequence came from a person between 18 and 65 years old who received the Ad26.COV2.S COVID-19 vaccine or a placebo. The chain combines TRBV2 with TRBJ2-1, with no clear D. The sequencing here drew on peripheral blood, taken in a trial of Ad26.COV2.S vaccine versus placebo. The CDR3 DNA reads as TGTGCCAGCAGTGTGTTGAGCCCCCCGAGCTCCTACAATGAGCAGTTCTTC. It translates to CASSVLSPPSSYNEQFF.